Following are 15 T cell receptor beta chains from one sample sequenced in a study of blood T cell repertoires in COVID-19. Profiling relied on immunoSEQ multiplex PCR, and the TCRdb table lists in-frame clones only, not all of them. The sample has 250,000 to 300,000 clones; approximately 86% are singletons. The sequencing sample was made of peripheral blood. These receptor sequences come from a woman aged 18-29 years with acute or convalescent COVID-19.

This chain joins TRBV3-1 (or the pseudogene TRBV3-2) and TRBJ2-5; TRBD2 aligns across 11 bases. V lost 4 bases, J lost 5 bases, and 21 bases stayed unmatched. The CDR3 totals 20 residues. Germline CDR1 reads LGHDT; CDR2 reads YNNKEL (reference sequence). In DNA, the CDR3 is TGTGCCAGCAGCCCCGACAGGGCTTCGACACTAGCGGGGGCAAGGGAGACCCAGTACTTC. Amino acids: CASSPDRASTLAGARETQYF.

The CDR3 DNA is TGTGCCAGCAGCTTGCGAGTCGCTGAGCAGTTCTTC. Its protein is CASSLRVAEQFF. This chain uses TRBV7-8 with TRBJ2-1; D call uncertain. This CDR3 contains 12 residues. Germline V gene sequence: CDR1 SGHVS, CDR2 FQNEAQ. Between the trimmed V and J ends, which lost 3 bases and 9 bases, there was a span of 9 bases.

The chain combines TRBV6-5 with TRBJ2-3, with 9 bases identical to TRBD1. V gave up 4 bases and J gave up 3 bases; unmatched junction bases: 5. The CDR3 is 15 amino acids. Germline lookup yields CDR1 MNHEY and CDR2 SVGAGI. In DNA, the CDR3 is TGTGCCAGCAGTTCCTCCGGGACAGGGACAGATACGCAGTATTTT. This sequence encodes CASSSSGTGTDTQYF.

The chain's CDR3 is CASSPSQLAGVIDTQYF. The CDR3, as DNA: TGTGCCAGCAGCCCAAGTCAACTAGCGGGAGTAATAGATACGCAGTATTTT. The chain links TRBV3-1 (or the pseudogene TRBV3-2) to TRBJ2-3; 11 bases agree with TRBD2. The CDR3 contains 17 residues. The J segment lost 5 bases and the V segment lost 4 bases, leaving 11 bases of the junction unmatched. CDR1 and CDR2 (germline): LGHDT, YNNKEL (reference sequence).

The gene calls are TRBV6-5 and TRBJ2-1, with 12 bases matching TRBD2. V was clipped by 7 bases and J by 7 bases; unmatched bases: 5. The CDR3 is made up of 14 amino acids. Looked up from germline, CDR1 is MNHEY and CDR2 is SVGAGI. CDR3 bases: TGTGCCAGCAATCTCGGGACTAGCGGGAATGAGCAGTTCTTC. Amino acids: CASNLGTSGNEQFF.

V usage is TRBV6-5 and J usage is TRBJ2-5; 8 bases are a match to TRBD1. The CDR3 runs to 15 residues. Trimming removed 3 bases from V and 1 base from J; junction bases left unmatched: 4. In germline, CDR1 is MNHEY, CDR2 SVGAGI. This CDR3 reads CASSYYGTGQETQYF. Written as DNA, the CDR3 is TGTGCCAGCAGTTATTATGGGACAGGCCAAGAGACCCAGTACTTC.

The chain combines TRBV18 with TRBJ2-1; TRBD2 matches 7 bases. CDR3 length: 14 residues. Trimming took 7 bases from V and 8 from J; bases not matched to a gene: 11. Looked up from germline, CDR1 is KGHSH and CDR2 is LQKENI. The CDR3 loop is CASFRREEGYEQFF. In DNA, the CDR3 is TGTGCCAGCTTCAGACGGGAGGAGGGGTATGAGCAGTTCTTC.

The chain links TRBV5-8 to TRBJ1-5; D is possibly TRBD1 (6 bases). This CDR3 has 19 amino acids. The V end was cut by 2 bases, the J end by 0 bases, with 21 bases between. Germline CDR1 SGHTS, CDR2 YDEGEE. The CDR3 reads CASSLQGNPLTYSNQPQHF. CDR3 sequence (DNA): TGTGCCAGCAGCTTACAGGGAAACCCCCTAACTTATAGCAATCAGCCCCAGCATTTT.

V and J are TRBV28 and TRBJ2-1; D uncertain. The CDR3 extends over 12 amino acids. Per the germline V gene, CDR1 is MDHEN and CDR2 is SYDVKM. With 2 bases removed from V and 7 bases from J, the gap between germline ends came to 6 bases. CDR3 sequence reads: CASSLQFNEQFF. The CDR3 DNA reads TGTGCCAGCAGTTTACAGTTTAATGAGCAGTTCTTC.

The chain employs TRBV27 and TRBJ2-1, with D possibly matching TRBD1 (6 bases). Trimming removed 4 bases at V and 7 bases at J, with 8 bases between. CDR3 length: 12 amino acids. Germline CDR1 reads MNHEY; CDR2 reads SMNVEV (reference sequence). The CDR3 nucleotides read TGTGCCAGCAGTTCCACAGGGAATGAGCAGTTCTTC. Translation: CASSSTGNEQFF.

As to this clone: An end of the junction does not agree with germline; a read error may underlie this. The chain is built from TRBV11-3 and TRBJ2-1; TRBD2 matches at 13 bases. CDR1 SGHNT and CDR2 YENEEA come from the germline V gene. The CDR3 loop spans 16 amino acids. This CDR3 reads CASSPRTSGSYSEQFF. DNA of the CDR3: TGTGCCAGCAGCCCTCGGACTAGCGGGAGTTACAGTGAGCAGTTCTTC.

This chain links TRBV6-2 or TRBV6-3 with TRBJ2-2; D gene ambiguous. This CDR3 comprises 14 residues. The V end lost 5 bases, the J end lost 7 bases, and 14 bases lay between the germline ends. Looked up from germline, CDR1 is MNHEY and CDR2 is SVGEGT. CDR3 region: CASSNPPSDGELFF. CDR3 in DNA: TGTGCCAGCAGTAACCCCCCAAGCGACGGGGAGCTGTTTTTT.

The V gene is TRBV10-3, the J gene TRBJ2-7; 9 nucleotides line up with TRBD1. This CDR3 spans 13 amino acids. Trimming took 6 bases from V and 6 from J; bases not matched to a gene: 6. The germline V gene has CDR1 ENHRY and CDR2 SYGVKD. In DNA form, the CDR3 reads TGTGCCATCAGGGGGACAGGGTTTGGCGAGCAGTACTTC. This sequence encodes CAIRGTGFGEQYF.

J is TRBJ1-5 and V is TRBV6-4; perhaps TRBD1 as D (5 bases). This CDR3 spans 14 amino acids. V was shortened by 7 bases and J by 7 bases, with 17 bases between the two germline ends. Germline V gene sequence: CDR1 MRHNA, CDR2 SNTAGT. CDR3: CASNTSQGRQPQHF. CDR3 sequence (DNA): TGTGCCAGCAACACAAGCCAGGGTCGGCAGCCCCAGCATTTT.

The rearrangement uses TRBV6-5 and TRBJ1-2; 7 bases map to TRBD1. Germline CDR1 and CDR2: MNHEY and SVGAGI. CDR3 length equals 14 residues. Losses at the gene ends were 4 bases for V and 10 bases for J; bases not matched to a gene: 12. The CDR3 nucleotides read TGTGCCAGCAGTTCCATAAAACAGGGGACCGACTACACCTTC. Translation gives CASSSIKQGTDYTF.